This T cell receptor (beta chain) originates from a study of CD8 T cells in Susac syndrome. Findings and limits, study-wide: The authors acknowledged that their TCR sequencing and HLA analysis involved a relatively small number of individuals.

With random hexamers, 0.5 to 1 ug RNA was reverse transcribed. One entry per CDR3 protein results from TCRdb running MiXCR on the immunoSEQ multiplex PCR reads. This sample has about 84,000 distinct CDR3 sequences, with 85% to 95% found just once. As for this clonotype: No antigen is known for it.

The CDR3 runs to 13 residues. Germline loops: CDR1 GTSNPN, CDR2 SVGIG (reference sequence). V lost 0 bases, J lost 5 bases, and 10 bases lay in between. FACS was used to enrich TEMRA cells, whereas the CD8+ and CD4+ T cells were obtained by negative isolation. Sequencing used CD8+ T cells from PBMCs. This clonotype originated in a human donor in good health. The rearrangement joins TRBV30 to TRBJ2-5; weak D call: TRBD2 (6 bases). The DNA for the CDR3 is TGTGCCTGGAGTGTCCTAGCGTACGAGACCCAGTACTTC. This encodes CAWSVLAYETQYF. Drawing the rest from reference TRBV30 and TRBJ2-5, the complete variable domain is SQTIHQWPATLVQPVGSPLSLECTVEGTSNPNLYWYRQAAGRGLQLLFYSVGIGQISSEVPQNLSASRPQDRQFILSSKKLLLSDSGFYLCAWSVLAYETQYFGPGTRLLVL.